This TCR beta chain comes out of a study of cytomegalovirus exposure and HLA in healthy donors. Looking at the study overall: Of the donors genotyped, approximately 410 in all, 81% fell in the Caucasian-associated ancestry cluster. Study findings and constraints: Available immune exposure information covered CMV serostatus only. In a later analysis, V- and J-gene trimming of beta chains associated with a DCLRE1C missense variant, replicated independently.

V was cut by 2 bases and J by 2 bases, with 12 bases left in between. The CDR3 consists of 15 residues. The germline CDR1 and CDR2 sequences are SGHDN and FVKESK. PCR used 60 Vbeta primers and 13 Jbeta primers. Per the study methods: Roughly 11 million shared chains were among roughly 81 million unique TCR beta chains counted in a later analysis. Using immunoSEQ multiplex PCR, the repertoire was profiled, and TCRdb retains in-frame clones only, with some absent. V, J and clone size reflect that table, while D and trimming were determined from the DNA. The table lists just under 80,000 clones. Remarks on this clone: Its antigen is unknown.

The sequence was obtained from a young man in good health and CMV-seropositive. The chain links TRBV14 to TRBJ1-1, with D perhaps TRBD1 (6 bases). The sample was PBMCs. CDR3 sequence reads: CASSQRGSANTEAFF. The CDR3 DNA sequence: TGTGCCAGCAGCCAAAGGGGGTCAGCAAACACTGAAGCTTTCTTT.